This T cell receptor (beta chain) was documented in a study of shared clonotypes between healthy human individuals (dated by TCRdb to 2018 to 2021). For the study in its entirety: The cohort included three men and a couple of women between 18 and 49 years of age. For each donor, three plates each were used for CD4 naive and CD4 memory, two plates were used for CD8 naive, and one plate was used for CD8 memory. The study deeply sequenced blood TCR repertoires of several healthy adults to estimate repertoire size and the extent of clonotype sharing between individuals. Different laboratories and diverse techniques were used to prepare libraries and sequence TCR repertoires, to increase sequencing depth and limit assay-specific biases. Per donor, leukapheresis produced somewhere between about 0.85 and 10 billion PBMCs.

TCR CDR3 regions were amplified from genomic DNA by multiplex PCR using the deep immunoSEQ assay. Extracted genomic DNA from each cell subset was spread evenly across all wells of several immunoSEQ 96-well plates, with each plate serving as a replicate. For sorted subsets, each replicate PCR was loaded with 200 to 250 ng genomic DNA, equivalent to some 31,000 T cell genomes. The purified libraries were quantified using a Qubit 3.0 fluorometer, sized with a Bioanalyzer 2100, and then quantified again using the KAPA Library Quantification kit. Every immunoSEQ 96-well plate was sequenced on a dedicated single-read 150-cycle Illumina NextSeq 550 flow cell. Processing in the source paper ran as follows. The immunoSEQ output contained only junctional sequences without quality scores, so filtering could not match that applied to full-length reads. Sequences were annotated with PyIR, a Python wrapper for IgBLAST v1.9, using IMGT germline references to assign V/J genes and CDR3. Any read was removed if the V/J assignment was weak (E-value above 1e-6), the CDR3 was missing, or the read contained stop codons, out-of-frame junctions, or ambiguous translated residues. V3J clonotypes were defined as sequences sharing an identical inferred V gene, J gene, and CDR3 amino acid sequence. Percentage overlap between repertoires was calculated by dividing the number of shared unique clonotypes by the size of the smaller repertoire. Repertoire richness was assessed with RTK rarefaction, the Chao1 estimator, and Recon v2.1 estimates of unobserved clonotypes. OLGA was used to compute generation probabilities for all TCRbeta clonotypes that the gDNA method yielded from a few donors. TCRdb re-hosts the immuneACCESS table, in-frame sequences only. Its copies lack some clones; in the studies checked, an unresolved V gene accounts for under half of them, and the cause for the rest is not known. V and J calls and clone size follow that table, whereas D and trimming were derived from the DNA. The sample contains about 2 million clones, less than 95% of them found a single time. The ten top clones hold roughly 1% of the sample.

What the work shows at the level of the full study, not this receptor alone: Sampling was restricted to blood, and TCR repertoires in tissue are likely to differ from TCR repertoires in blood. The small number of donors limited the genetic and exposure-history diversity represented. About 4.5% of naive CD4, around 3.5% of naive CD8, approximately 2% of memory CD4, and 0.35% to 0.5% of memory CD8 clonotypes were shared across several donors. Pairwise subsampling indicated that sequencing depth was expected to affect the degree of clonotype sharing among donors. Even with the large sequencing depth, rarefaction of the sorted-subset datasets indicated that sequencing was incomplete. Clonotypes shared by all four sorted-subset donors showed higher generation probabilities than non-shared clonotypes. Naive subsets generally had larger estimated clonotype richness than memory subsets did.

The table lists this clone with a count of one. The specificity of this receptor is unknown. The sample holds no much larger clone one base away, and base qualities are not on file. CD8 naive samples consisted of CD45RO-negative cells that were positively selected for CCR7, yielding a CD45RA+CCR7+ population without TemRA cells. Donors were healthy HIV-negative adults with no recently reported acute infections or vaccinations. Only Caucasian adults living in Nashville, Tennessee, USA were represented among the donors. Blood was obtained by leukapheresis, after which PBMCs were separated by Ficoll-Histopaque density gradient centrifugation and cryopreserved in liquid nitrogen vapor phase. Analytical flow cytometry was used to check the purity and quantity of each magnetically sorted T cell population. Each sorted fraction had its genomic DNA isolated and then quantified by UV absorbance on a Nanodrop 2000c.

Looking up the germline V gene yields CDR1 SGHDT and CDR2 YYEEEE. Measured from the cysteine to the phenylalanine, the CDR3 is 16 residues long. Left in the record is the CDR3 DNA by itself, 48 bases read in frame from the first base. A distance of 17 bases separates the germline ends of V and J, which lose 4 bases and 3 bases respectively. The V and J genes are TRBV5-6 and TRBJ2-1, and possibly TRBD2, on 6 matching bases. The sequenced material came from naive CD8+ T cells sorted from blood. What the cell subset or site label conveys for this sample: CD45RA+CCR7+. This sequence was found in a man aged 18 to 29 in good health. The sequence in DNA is TGTGCCAGCAGCCCGGATGGGACTGAAAACTACAATGAGCAGTTCTTC. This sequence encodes CASSPDGTENYNEQFF.